A single T cell receptor (beta chain) is shown here with its context. In its sample, this clone was seen a few times. Its antigen target is currently unknown. No much larger clonotype is one base removed from it; base qualities were not supplied. The data belong to a study of tumor-infiltrating lymphocytes in localized non-small cell lung cancer (dated by TCRdb to 2020 to 2023). Background for the entire study: The cohort included patients whose samples were collected after neoadjuvant chemotherapy, as well as both smokers and never-smokers and several histologies. From each patient came resected tumor tissue plus uninvolved lung tissue from that same patient, and the uninvolved lung tissue was described as non-adjacent to the tumor. The overall ICON cohort was composed of some 160 surgical patients with localized non-small cell lung cancer whose tumors were resected. A total of roughly 57 patients were included in the paired tumor versus uninvolved lung comparison of immunoSEQ T-cell fraction. TCR sequencing was one of several integrated assays, alongside flow cytometry, multiplex immunofluorescence, RNA-seq, exome sequencing and proteomics, applied to the same patients.

The first patient joined ICON in 2016, and enrollment wrapped up when the last patient was enrolled in late 2018. In a subcohort of 76 patients, fresh tumor and matched uninvolved tissue were collected for in-depth immune analyses, with TCR sequencing among those analyses. DNA for TCR sequencing was isolated from bulk tissue, and no cell sorting was done. TCR sequencing with the immunoSEQ assay provided the T-cell fraction in tumor and uninvolved lung tissue. The authors' analysis ran thus. To analyze survival, patients were divided into a high T-cell fraction group (upper tertile) and a low T-cell fraction group (lower two tertiles), and the two groups were compared using a log-rank test. A signed-rank test was used to test paired tumor versus uninvolved lung differences in T-cell fraction. Here the immuneACCESS table is served through TCRdb, limited to in-frame sequences with V and J called. Missing clones are a known gap in these copies; in checked studies unresolved V genes cover under half, and the rest lacks a known reason. The DNA was the basis for D and trimming; V, J and clone size are from that table. The table for this sample lists some 2,600 clones; over 55% of them were counted only once. The top ten clones comprise roughly a tenth of the sample.

The research as a whole found: Since assay coverage differed from patient to patient depending on how much tissue was available, TCR sequencing was done for only a subset of the cohort. Different pieces of the same tissue were used for different assays, so technical variation could not be separated from intratumor heterogeneity. TCR-derived T-cell fraction did not differ between the flow cytometry-defined immunotypes IM1 (good prognosis) and IM2 (poor prognosis). Consistent with immunofluorescence CD3 counts, TCRbeta sequencing supported greater T cell infiltration in tumors than in uninvolved lung tissue.

V was cut back by 0 bases and J by 5 bases, leaving a gap of 9 bases between them. CDR1 and CDR2 were assigned from the germline V gene as MNHNS and SASEGT. The CDR3 runs 14 amino acids, cysteine and phenylalanine included. CDR3 DNA is the only sequence kept; it has 42 bases, read in frame from the first base. Sequencing was carried out using uninvolved lung tissue not adjacent to the tumor. The origin of this receptor is a human donor with non-small cell lung cancer. The sequence links TRBV6-1 to TRBJ2-3, and the D gene may be TRBD2, 5 bases matching. The CDR3 protein sequence reads: CASSEATTIDTQYF. The DNA sequence follows: TGTGCCAGCAGTGAAGCTACGACTATAGATACGCAGTATTTT.